A selection of T cell receptor beta chains follows, all from one sample in a study of Ad26.COV2.S vaccination and SARS-CoV-2 variants. Repertoires were generated with immunoSEQ multiplex PCR, while TCRdb's copy carries only in-frame clones and drops some. The repertoire has approximately 350,000 clones, roughly 80% of them found once; the top ten carry around 7.4%. Material: peripheral blood, obtained in a trial of Ad26.COV2.S vaccine versus placebo. These receptors all stem from a person aged 18 to 59 who received the Ad26.COV2.S COVID-19 vaccine or a placebo. Both conserved end residues are part of each CDR3. The D gene is left open where the match is weak. Part of the rows lack a size; the others show once, few, many or a class for expanded clones.

TRBV6-5,.,TRBJ2-1,TRBD2,TGTGCCAGCAGTTACCCCGGACTAGCGGGAGTCACTGAGCAGTTCTTC,CASSYPGLAGVTEQFF
TRBV11-2,once,TRBJ2-4,.,TGTGCCAGCAGCTTCAAAGGGTACTGGGACATTCAGTACTTC,CASSFKGYWDIQYF
TRBV4-2,.,TRBJ2-1,TRBD2,TGTGCCAGCAGCCAAGATCCGGTAGCGGGGGGGCCCGGCAATGAGCAGTTCTTC,CASSQDPVAGGPGNEQFF
TRBV6-5,.,TRBJ2-5,TRBD2,TGTGCCAGCAAAGGAACAGCGGGGGGGCTGAAGACCCAGTACTTC,CASKGTAGGLKTQYF
TRBV5-6,.,TRBJ2-7,TRBD1,TGTGCCAGCAGCTTTAGGACAGGGGGCTCCAACGAGCAGTACTTC,CASSFRTGGSNEQYF
TRBV27,.,TRBJ2-1,.,TGTGCCAGCAGCCCCCGGTACAATGAGCAGTTCTTC,CASSPRYNEQFF
TRBV6-5,once,TRBJ2-5,TRBD2,TGTGCCAGCAGCCTATACCCTAGCGGCGGGGAGACCCAGTACTTC,CASSLYPSGGETQYF
TRBV5-1,.,TRBJ2-7,TRBD1,TGCGCCAGCAGCCTCCAGGGGGCTTCCTCCTACGAGCAGTACTTC,CASSLQGASSYEQYF
TRBV2,.,TRBJ2-7,.,TGTGCCAGCATACAAGGAGACGAGCAGTACTTC,CASIQGDEQYF
TRBV3-1/TRBV3-2,.,TRBJ2-7,.,TGTGCCAGCAGCCAACAAAAGGGGAGACCCTACGAGCAGTACTTC,CASSQQKGRPYEQYF
TRBV7-8,.,TRBJ1-4,.,TGTGCCAGCAGCTTAGTCCCGGCTAGAGGGGAAAAACTGTTTTTT,CASSLVPARGEKLFF
TRBV20-1,.,TRBJ2-7,.,TGCAGTGCTTGGGGGACCTACGAGCAGTACTTC,CSAWGTYEQYF
TRBV4-3,.,TRBJ1-2,TRBD1,TGCGCCAGCAGCCAAGGGGGGTGGGGAACAGGGGAGGACTATGGCTACACCTTC,CASSQGGWGTGEDYGYTF
TRBV27,.,TRBJ1-5,.,TGTGCCAGCAGTTTATCGAGTTTGAATCAGCCCCAGCATTTT,CASSLSSLNQPQHF
TRBV4-3,.,TRBJ1-6,.,TGCGCCAGCAGCCAAAGGGTCATTAGGGCTGGAGGATCACCCCTCCACTTT,CASSQRVIRAGGSPLHF
TRBV28,few,TRBJ1-2,TRBD1,TGTGCCAGCAGGTTGATAGGGGACAGGGCCAAATTATATGGCTACACCTTC,CASRLIGDRAKLYGYTF